This T cell receptor (beta chain) was sequenced in a study of tissue T cells after allogeneic stem cell transplantation. Sequencing of TCRbeta CDR3 at survey depth gave sequences and template counts. Profiling relied on immunoSEQ multiplex PCR, and the TCRdb table lists in-frame clones only, not all of them. This table has 1,500 to 2,000 clones, 65% to 75% appearing once. Notes on the study in general: Motif-based clustering found tissue-specific repertoire signatures shared across patients, though few clones were shared. Limitations included a small, clinically heterogeneous cohort and limited sampling depth. Tissue-detected TCR repertoire was only partly captured by blood and spleen T cells.

In the case of this clone: Its antigen is not identified.

The CDR3 consists of 17 residues. The germline gives CDR1 KGHSH, CDR2 LQKENI. V lost 3 bases to trimming and J lost 0 bases, with 17 bases between them. This clonotype was sampled from a female donor over 55 with lung cancer. This specimen was tissue from the stomach, taken at autopsy. This rearrangement joins TRBV18 to TRBJ1-1; weak D call: TRBD1 (6 bases). The CDR3 DNA follows: TGTGCCAGCTCACCGCGAGGGGGGGTTGGTCTGAACACTGAAGCTTTCTTT. Translation gives CASSPRGGVGLNTEAFF.